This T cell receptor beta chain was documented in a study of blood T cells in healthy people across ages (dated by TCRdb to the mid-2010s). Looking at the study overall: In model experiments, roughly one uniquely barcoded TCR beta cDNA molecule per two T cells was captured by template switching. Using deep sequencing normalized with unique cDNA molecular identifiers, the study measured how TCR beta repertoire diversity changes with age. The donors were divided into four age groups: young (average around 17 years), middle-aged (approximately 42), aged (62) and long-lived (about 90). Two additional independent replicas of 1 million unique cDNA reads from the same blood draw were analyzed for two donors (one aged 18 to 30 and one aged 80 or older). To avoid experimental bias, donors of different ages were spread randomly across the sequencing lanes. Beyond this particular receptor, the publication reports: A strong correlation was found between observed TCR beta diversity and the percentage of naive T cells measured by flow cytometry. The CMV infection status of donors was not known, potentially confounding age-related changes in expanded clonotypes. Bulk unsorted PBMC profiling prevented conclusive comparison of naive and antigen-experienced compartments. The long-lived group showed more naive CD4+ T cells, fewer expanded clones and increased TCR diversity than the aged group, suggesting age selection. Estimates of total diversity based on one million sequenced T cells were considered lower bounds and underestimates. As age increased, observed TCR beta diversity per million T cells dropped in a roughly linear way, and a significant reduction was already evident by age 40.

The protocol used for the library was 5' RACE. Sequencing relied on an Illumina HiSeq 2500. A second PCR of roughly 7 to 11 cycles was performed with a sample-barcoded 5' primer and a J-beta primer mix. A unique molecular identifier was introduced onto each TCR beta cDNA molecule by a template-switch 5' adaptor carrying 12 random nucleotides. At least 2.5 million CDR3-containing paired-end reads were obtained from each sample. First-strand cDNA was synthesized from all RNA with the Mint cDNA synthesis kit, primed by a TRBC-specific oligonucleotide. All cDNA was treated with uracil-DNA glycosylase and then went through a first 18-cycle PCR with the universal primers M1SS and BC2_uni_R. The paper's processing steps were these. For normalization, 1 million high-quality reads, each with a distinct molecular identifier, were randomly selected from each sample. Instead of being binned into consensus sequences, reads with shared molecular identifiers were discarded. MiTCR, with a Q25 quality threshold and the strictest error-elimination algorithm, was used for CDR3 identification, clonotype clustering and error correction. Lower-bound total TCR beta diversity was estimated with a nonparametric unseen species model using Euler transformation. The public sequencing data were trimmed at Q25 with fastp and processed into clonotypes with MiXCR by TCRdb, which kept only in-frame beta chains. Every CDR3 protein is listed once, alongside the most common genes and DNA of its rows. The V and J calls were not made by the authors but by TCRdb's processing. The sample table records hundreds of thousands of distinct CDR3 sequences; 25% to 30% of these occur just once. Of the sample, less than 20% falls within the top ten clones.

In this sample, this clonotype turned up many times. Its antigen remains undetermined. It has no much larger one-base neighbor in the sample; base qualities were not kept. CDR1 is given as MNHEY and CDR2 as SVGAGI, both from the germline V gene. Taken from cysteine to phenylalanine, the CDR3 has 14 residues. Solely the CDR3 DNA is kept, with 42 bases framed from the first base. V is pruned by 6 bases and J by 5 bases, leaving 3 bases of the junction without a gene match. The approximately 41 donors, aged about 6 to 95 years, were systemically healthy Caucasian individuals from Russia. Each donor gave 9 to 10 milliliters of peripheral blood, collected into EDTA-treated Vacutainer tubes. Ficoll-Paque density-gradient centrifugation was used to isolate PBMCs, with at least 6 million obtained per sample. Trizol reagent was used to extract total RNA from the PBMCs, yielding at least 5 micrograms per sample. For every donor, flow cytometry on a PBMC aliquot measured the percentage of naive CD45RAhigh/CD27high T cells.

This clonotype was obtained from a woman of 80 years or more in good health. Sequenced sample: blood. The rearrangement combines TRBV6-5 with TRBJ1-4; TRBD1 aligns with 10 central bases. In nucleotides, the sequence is TGTGCCAGCAGCTCGGACAGGGGGAATGAAAAACTGTTTTTT. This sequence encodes CASSSDRGNEKLFF.